This T cell receptor beta chain stems from a study of human T cells and chemical hapten exposure. In this sample, this clonotype turned up many times. Under the authors' procedure: The number of TCRs in each sample had a median of about 96,000 and spanned about 23,224 to 690,600. One entry per CDR3 protein results from TCRdb running MiXCR on the RACE reads. The V and J calls were not made by the authors but by TCRdb's processing. Among tens of thousands of distinct CDR3 sequences, roughly 11% were seen once, and the ten largest hold approximately 1.5%. Time point defined: patch test 3, about 24 weeks after DPC sensitization. Treatment in this sample: therapeutic diphenylcyclopropenone sensitization with weekly scalp DPC. Whole blood that had not been fractionated was the source of extracted total RNA. The sequenced sample was whole blood, obtained in connection with sensitization to the hapten diphenylcyclopropenone (DPC). This TCR derives from a woman aged 45-65 years with alopecia areata. Some clones in this sample may be carry-over from other donors' samples.

This CDR3 is CASSPRLAKTQYF. The CDR3 region has the DNA TGTGCCAGCTCACCACGGCTAGCGAAGACCCAGTACTTC. The gene calls are TRBV18 and TRBJ2-5; TRBD2 might be the D (6 bases). The V gene's germline CDR1 is KGHSH and CDR2 LQKENI. This CDR3 region has 13 residues. V lost 1 base, J lost 6 bases, and 9 bases lay in between.